The sample holds one count of the clone carrying this TCR beta chain. Its target is unknown. The junction had 5 bases not matched to a gene; V was cut back by 3 bases and J by 2 bases. This CDR3 is 15 amino acids long. CDR1 is LNHNV, CDR2 YYDKDF, per germline (reference sequence). This table comes from immunoSEQ multiplex PCR, and its TCRdb copy is limited to in-frame clones, with some not included. This repertoire shows over 55,000 clones, about 88% found once; its top ten account for under 4.5%. These data originate in a study of OX40 agonist ivuxolimab in advanced cancers. At the level of the study: Every 2 weeks, patients received ivuxolimab intravenously, dosed at 0.01 to 10 mg/kg.

Study observations and caveats: It was also the case that some nonresponders had low normalized T-cell clonal expansion.

The sequenced sample was CD4+ or CD8+ T cells sorted from blood, obtained in a trial of the OX40 agonist ivuxolimab. This chain links TRBV15 with TRBJ1-2; TRBD1 aligns across 8 bases. The TCR comes from an adult with an advanced solid tumor such as melanoma, head and neck, liver or kidney cancer. This CDR3 is CATSSVDRGNYGYTF. The DNA of the CDR3 is TGTGCCACCAGCAGCGTCGACAGGGGCAACTATGGCTACACCTTC.